This is a list of T cell receptor beta chains from one sample in a study of blood T cell repertoires in COVID-19. Clones were sequenced by immunoSEQ multiplex PCR, and TCRdb holds only the in-frame ones, with some missing. The repertoire holds 190,000 or so clones, with around nine tenths as singletons. Sequencing was performed on peripheral blood. The receptors derive from a man aged 60 to 75 who had recovered from COVID-19. CDR3s include the opening cysteine and the closing phenylalanine or tryptophan. The order of the fields is clone size, V gene, J gene, D gene, CDR3 protein, CDR3 DNA. The D gene is left open where the match is weak. The size entry is marked missing in some rows and otherwise reads once, few, many or a size class.

size: .
V: TRBV11-2
J: TRBJ2-4
D: .
CDR3: CASSPELFQYF
DNA: TGTGCCAGCAGCCCGGAGCTATTTCAGTACTTC

size: .
V: TRBV3-1/TRBV3-2
J: TRBJ2-5
D: TRBD2
CDR3: CASSLGLAVQETQYF
DNA: TGTGCCAGCAGCCTGGGACTAGCGGTCCAAGAGACCCAGTACTTC

size: .
V: TRBV5-1
J: TRBJ2-7
D: .
CDR3: CASSSSVLEQYF
DNA: TGCGCCAGCAGCTCCTCGGTTTTGGAGCAGTACTTC

size: once
V: TRBV30
J: TRBJ2-3
D: .
CDR3: CAWENGGDTQYF
DNA: TGTGCCTGGGAAAATGGGGGGGATACGCAGTATTTT

size: .
V: TRBV24-1
J: TRBJ1-2
D: .
CDR3: CATSDEGDEGYTF
DNA: TGTGCCACCTCGGACGAGGGGGATGAAGGCTACACCTTC

size: .
V: TRBV27
J: TRBJ2-1
D: .
CDR3: CASSLTGTHDNEQFF
DNA: TGTGCCAGCAGTTTAACCGGGACACATGACAATGAGCAGTTCTTC

size: many
V: TRBV10-3
J: TRBJ1-1
D: TRBD1
CDR3: CAISTWTGGVTEAFF
DNA: TGTGCCATCAGTACCTGGACAGGGGGCGTCACTGAAGCTTTCTTT

size: .
V: TRBV7-9
J: TRBJ2-1
D: .
CDR3: CASSLGGTDNEQFF
DNA: TGTGCCAGCAGCTTAGGCGGGACCGACAATGAGCAGTTCTTC

size: .
V: TRBV7-2
J: TRBJ1-6
D: .
CDR3: CASSSYTRESSYNSPLHF
DNA: TGTGCCAGCAGCTCCTATACTAGAGAGAGCTCCTATAATTCACCCCTCCACTTT

size: .
V: TRBV7-9
J: TRBJ2-5
D: .
CDR3: CASNSPWGREETQYF
DNA: TGTGCCAGCAACTCCCCCTGGGGCAGAGAGGAGACCCAGTACTTC

size: .
V: TRBV5-1
J: TRBJ2-5
D: .
CDR3: CASSLAPGIQETQYF
DNA: TGCGCCAGCAGCTTGGCCCCAGGGATCCAAGAGACCCAGTACTTC

size: .
V: TRBV7-9
J: TRBJ1-1
D: .
CDR3: CASSPVGGRSEAFF
DNA: TGTGCCAGCAGTCCCGTGGGGGGGCGGTCTGAAGCTTTCTTT

size: .
V: TRBV19
J: TRBJ1-2
D: TRBD1
CDR3: CASSIGRQGLGYTF
DNA: TGTGCCAGTAGTATAGGGCGACAGGGGCTTGGCTACACCTTC

size: .
V: TRBV9
J: TRBJ2-1
D: .
CDR3: CASSVGVVQFF
DNA: TGTGCCAGCAGCGTAGGAGTGGTGCAGTTCTTC

size: .
V: TRBV27
J: TRBJ1-2
D: .
CDR3: CASSLAGNSGYGYTF
DNA: TGTGCCAGCAGCCTCGCCGGGAATTCTGGCTATGGCTACACCTTC

size: few
V: TRBV10-3
J: TRBJ2-1
D: TRBD2
CDR3: CAISGGTTYNEQFF
DNA: TGTGCCATCAGTGGGGGGACTACCTACAATGAGCAGTTCTTC

size: .
V: TRBV11-3
J: TRBJ2-5
D: .
CDR3: CASSPGRGAQETQYF
DNA: TGTGCCAGCAGCCCCGGTCGGGGGGCGCAAGAGACCCAGTACTTC

size: .
V: TRBV5-1
J: TRBJ2-5
D: TRBD2
CDR3: CASSLTSGGPQETQYF
DNA: TGCGCCAGCAGCTTGACTAGCGGGGGGCCTCAAGAGACCCAGTACTTC

size: once
V: TRBV5-6
J: TRBJ1-2
D: .
CDR3: CASSLSGQPRANYGYTF
DNA: TGTGCCAGCAGCTTGAGCGGACAGCCACGAGCTAACTATGGCTACACCTTC

size: .
V: TRBV24-1
J: TRBJ2-5
D: .
CDR3: CATSDFQGGETQYF
DNA: TGTGCCACCAGTGATTTTCAAGGGGGAGAGACCCAGTACTTC

size: .
V: TRBV5-4
J: TRBJ2-1
D: TRBD1
CDR3: CATDRVGYNEQFF
DNA: TGTGCCACAGACAGGGTCGGGTACAATGAGCAGTTCTTC

size: .
V: TRBV30
J: TRBJ1-1
D: TRBD1
CDR3: CAWSGRAGTGVTEAFF
DNA: TGTGCCTGGAGTGGCAGGGCCGGGACAGGGGTGACTGAAGCTTTCTTT

size: .
V: TRBV30
J: TRBJ1-2
D: TRBD1
CDR3: CAWSPLPRQGGYTF
DNA: TGTGCCTGGAGTCCTCTCCCCCGACAGGGAGGCTACACCTTC

size: .
V: TRBV5-1
J: TRBJ2-3
D: .
CDR3: CASREFTDTQYF
DNA: TGCGCCAGCAGAGAGTTCACAGATACGCAGTATTTT

size: .
V: TRBV3-1/TRBV3-2
J: TRBJ1-1
D: .
CDR3: CATAGGLAYTEAFF
DNA: TGTGCCACCGCCGGGGGTTTAGCGTACACTGAAGCTTTCTTT

size: once
V: TRBV4-1
J: TRBJ1-1
D: TRBD1
CDR3: CASSRDRVAEAFF
DNA: TGCGCCAGCAGCCGGGACAGGGTCGCTGAAGCTTTCTTT

size: .
V: TRBV5-1
J: TRBJ1-1
D: TRBD1
CDR3: CASSSDRETEAFF
DNA: TGCGCCAGCAGTTCGGACAGGGAGACTGAAGCTTTCTTT

size: .
V: TRBV3-1/TRBV3-2
J: TRBJ1-5
D: TRBD1
CDR3: CASSPGTGINQPQHF
DNA: TGTGCCAGCAGCCCTGGGACAGGGATAAATCAGCCCCAGCATTTT

size: .
V: TRBV19
J: TRBJ2-1
D: TRBD2
CDR3: CASSRLADGPNEQFF
DNA: TGTGCCAGTAGTAGACTAGCGGATGGCCCCAATGAGCAGTTCTTC

size: .
V: TRBV5-6
J: TRBJ1-1
D: .
CDR3: CASSLAPPQQKAFF
DNA: TGTGCCAGCAGCTTGGCGCCTCCACAGCAAAAAGCTTTCTTT

size: once
V: TRBV7-9
J: TRBJ1-1
D: .
CDR3: CASISTGDTEAFF
DNA: TGTGCCAGCATTTCGACGGGGGACACTGAAGCTTTCTTT

size: .
V: TRBV7-8
J: TRBJ2-1
D: .
CDR3: CASSFSQGSHEQFF
DNA: TGTGCCAGCAGCTTCTCACAGGGTTCGCATGAGCAGTTCTTC

size: .
V: TRBV6-6
J: TRBJ2-2
D: .
CDR3: CASSPPMGLEKVGELFF
DNA: TGTGCCAGCAGTCCCCCAATGGGACTTGAAAAGGTCGGGGAGCTGTTTTTT

size: .
V: TRBV7-2
J: TRBJ2-7
D: TRBD1
CDR3: CASSLVGTGAYEQYF
DNA: TGTGCCAGCAGCTTAGTAGGGACAGGGGCCTACGAGCAGTACTTC

size: .
V: TRBV7-9
J: TRBJ2-3
D: .
CDR3: CASSPGLSYTDTQYF
DNA: TGTGCCAGCAGCCCCGGACTGTCCTACACAGATACGCAGTATTTT

size: .
V: TRBV12-3/TRBV12-4
J: TRBJ1-5
D: .
CDR3: CASRAGTPGLQHF
DNA: TGTGCCAGCAGGGCCGGGACACCGGGCCTCCAGCATTTT

size: .
V: TRBV24-1
J: TRBJ2-3
D: TRBD2
CDR3: CATSAAGGGTDTQYF
DNA: TGTGCCACCAGTGCGGCGGGGGGTGGGACAGATACGCAGTATTTT

size: few
V: TRBV19
J: TRBJ2-1
D: TRBD1
CDR3: CASSIGDRYNEQFF
DNA: TGTGCCAGTAGTATAGGGGACAGGTACAATGAGCAGTTCTTC

size: .
V: TRBV28
J: TRBJ1-1
D: .
CDR3: CASNPAGVSTEAFF
DNA: TGTGCCAGCAACCCAGCCGGGGTGTCCACTGAAGCTTTCTTT

size: .
V: TRBV18
J: TRBJ1-5
D: .
CDR3: CASSKGVGLGNQPQHF
DNA: TGTGCCAGCTCAAAGGGGGTAGGCCTAGGCAATCAGCCCCAGCATTTT

size: .
V: TRBV6-6
J: TRBJ1-5
D: .
CDR3: CANARGSNQPQHF
DNA: TGTGCCAACGCCAGGGGATCTAATCAGCCCCAGCATTTT

size: .
V: TRBV7-9
J: TRBJ2-7
D: TRBD1
CDR3: CASSPGTVSYEQYF
DNA: TGTGCCAGCAGCCCCGGGACAGTCTCCTACGAGCAGTACTTC